This T cell receptor beta chain was sequenced for a study of blood T cell repertoires in COVID-19. Clones were read by immunoSEQ multiplex PCR, and TCRdb kept only the in-frame ones, dropping some. The table lists some 260,000 clones, 65% to 90% of them singletons. This CDR3 is built from 14 residues. Losses at the gene ends were 6 bases for V and 0 bases for J; bases not matched to a gene: 2. Germline values: CDR1 MNHEY, CDR2 SMNVEV (reference sequence). This chain uses TRBV27 with TRBJ1-5, with TRBD1 matching 7 bases. What was sequenced was peripheral blood. This sequence was found in a woman older than 75 with active or convalescent COVID-19. For the CDR3, the DNA is TGTGCCAGCAGCCGACAGGGTAGCAATCAGCCCCAGCATTTT. Protein: CASSRQGSNQPQHF.